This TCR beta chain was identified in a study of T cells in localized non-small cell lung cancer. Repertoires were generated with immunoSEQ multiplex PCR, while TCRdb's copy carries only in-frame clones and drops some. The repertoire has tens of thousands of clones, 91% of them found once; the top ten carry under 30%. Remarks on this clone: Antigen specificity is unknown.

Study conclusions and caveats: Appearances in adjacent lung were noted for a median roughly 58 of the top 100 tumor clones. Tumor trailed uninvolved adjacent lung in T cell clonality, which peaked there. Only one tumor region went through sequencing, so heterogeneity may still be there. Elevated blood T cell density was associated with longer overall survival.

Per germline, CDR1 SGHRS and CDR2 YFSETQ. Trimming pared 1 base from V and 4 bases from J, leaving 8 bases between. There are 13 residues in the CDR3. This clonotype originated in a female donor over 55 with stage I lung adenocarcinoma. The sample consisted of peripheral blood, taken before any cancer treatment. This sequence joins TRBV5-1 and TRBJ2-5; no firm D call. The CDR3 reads CASSLLGGETQYF. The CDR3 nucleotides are TGCGCCAGCAGCTTGCTCGGCGGAGAGACCCAGTACTTC.